Sequencing of this T cell receptor (beta chain) was carried out in a study of PD-1 blockade in classical Hodgkin lymphoma. Study information: Nivolumab was given intravenously to patients at 3 mg/kg every 2 weeks.

The ends lost 0 bases at V and 0 bases at J; junction bases unmatched: 9. The CDR3 covers 18 residues. Germline V CDR1 and CDR2: GTSNPN, SVGIG (reference sequence). General study findings and limits: Exclusion removed patients who began nivolumab under 1 year after ASCT.

Every patient experienced relapse after autologous stem cell transplantation, and brentuximab vedotin exposure varied. With respect to this clone: Its target is unknown.

Assay: immunoSEQ multiplex PCR; the TCRdb copy retains only in-frame clones and omits some. This table holds 95,000 to 120,000 clones, 80% to 90% found once. This TCR was sampled from a human donor with classical Hodgkin lymphoma. The V call is TRBV30, the J call TRBJ2-3; TRBD2 aligns across 10 bases. The sequenced sample was peripheral blood mononuclear cells (PBMCs), obtained before the second cycle of nivolumab. In DNA form, the CDR3 reads TGTGCCTGGAGTGTACGGAGGCTAGCGGGAGTCAGCACAGATACGCAGTATTTT. The encoded protein is CAWSVRRLAGVSTDTQYF.